One sample yielded the 14 T cell receptor beta chains listed below, sequenced in a study of CD8 T cells in Susac syndrome. Random hexamers were used to reverse transcribe an amount of roughly 0.5 to 1 ug RNA. A single record per CDR3 protein comes from TCRdb applying MiXCR to the immunoSEQ multiplex PCR reads. The sample records 75,000 to 80,000 distinct CDR3 sequences, approximately 94% being singletons. Sequenced input: CD8+ T cells from PBMCs. These receptors were taken from a human donor with Susac syndrome.

The chain carries TRBV7-9 and TRBJ1-6; TRBD1 might be the D (5 bases). The CDR3 runs 13 residues. Trimming cost V 2 bases and J 9 bases, with 8 bases left between them. The germline gives CDR1 SEHNR, CDR2 FQNEAQ (reference sequence). CDR3 in amino acids: CASSLTGSSPLHF. The CDR3, as DNA: TGTGCCAGCAGCTTAACAGGATCTTCACCCCTCCACTTT.

The chain links TRBV12-3 or TRBV12-4 to TRBJ1-2, with 8 bases aligning to TRBD1. After removal of 2 bases from V and 5 bases from J, the junction contained 10 bases not matched to a gene. This CDR3 is built from 16 residues. In DNA form, the CDR3 reads TGTGCCAGCAGTTTACCCCAGACAGGGGAAGGGTATGGCTACACCTTC. Residues: CASSLPQTGEGYGYTF.

The chain employs TRBV6-6 and TRBJ1-1, with TRBD1 as a possible D gene (5 bases). CDR1 and CDR2 from the germline V gene are MNHNY and SVGAGI (reference sequence). V was cut by 8 bases and J by 0 bases, with 13 bases left in between. The CDR3 spans 14 residues. The CDR3 region is CASYSGRVNTEAFF. The CDR3, as DNA: TGTGCCAGCTATTCAGGGCGGGTGAACACTGAAGCTTTCTTT.

V usage is TRBV30 and J usage is TRBJ2-1, with 8 bases lining up with TRBD1. The CDR3 is 13 amino acids. The V segment lost 2 bases and the J segment 7 bases; nucleotides outside the gene matches: 4. Germline CDR1 reads GTSNPN; CDR2 reads SVGIG (reference sequence). The CDR3 reads CAWSPTGGNEQFF. For the CDR3, the DNA is TGTGCCTGGAGTCCTACAGGGGGGAATGAGCAGTTCTTC.

The chain couples TRBV6-2 or TRBV6-3 to TRBJ2-1; maybe TRBD2 (6 bases). This CDR3 region has 14 residues. Germline CDR1 is MNHEY and CDR2 is SVGEGT. Between the trimmed V and J ends, which lost 6 bases and 0 bases, there was a span of 9 bases. Here the CDR3 reads CASRPGVSYNEQFF. The CDR3, as DNA: TGTGCCAGCAGACCGGGGGTCTCCTACAATGAGCAGTTCTTC.

This chain links TRBV13 with TRBJ2-5, with D unclear. Germline values: CDR1 PRHDT, CDR2 FYEKMQ (reference sequence). Between the trimmed V and J ends, which lost 2 bases and 10 bases, there was a span of 8 bases. The CDR3 length is 11 residues. CDR3 region: CASSLSLVQYF. The CDR3 region has the DNA TGTGCCAGCAGCTTAAGCCTAGTCCAGTACTTC.

V usage is TRBV7-9 and J usage is TRBJ1-3; no definite D call. V was shortened by 5 bases and J by 0 bases, with 17 bases between the two germline ends. Germline lookup yields CDR1 SEHNR and CDR2 FQNEAQ (reference sequence). This CDR3 spans 17 amino acids. The CDR3 sequence: CASSARLKTDSGNTIYF. CDR3 sequence (DNA): TGTGCCAGCAGCGCCCGACTGAAAACCGACTCTGGAAACACCATATATTTT. The complete variable domain, with remaining parts taken from reference TRBV7-9 and TRBJ1-3, reads DTGVSQNPRHKITKRGQNVTFRCDPISEHNRLYWYRQTLGQGPEFLTYFQNEAQLEKSRLLSDRFSAERPKGSFSTLEIQRTEQGDSAMYLCASSARLKTDSGNTIYFGEGSWLTVV.

V usage is TRBV2 and J usage is TRBJ2-1, with D perhaps matching TRBD1 or TRBD2 (5 bases each). Germline V gene lookup returns CDR1 SNHLY and CDR2 FYNNEI. Trimming cost V 6 bases and J 2 bases, with 14 bases left between them. CDR3 length: 15 residues. Written as DNA, the CDR3 is TGTGCCAGCAGCTACACGGGACCCCCCTACAATGAGCAGTTCTTC. Translated, it gives CASSYTGPPYNEQFF.

The chain has TRBV20-1 and TRBJ2-5; 9 nucleotides align to TRBD2. CDR3 size: 14 residues. Losses at the gene ends were 6 bases for V and 6 bases for J; bases not matched to a gene: 11. Germline V gene sequence: CDR1 DFQATT, CDR2 SNEGSKA (reference sequence). The CDR3 DNA sequence: TGCAGTGCGCAACCCGGGACTAGCAGACAGACCCAGTACTTC. This gives the protein CSAQPGTSRQTQYF.

V and J are TRBV9 and TRBJ2-1, with a possible D match to TRBD2 (7 bases). V lost 3 bases and J 8 bases, leaving 9 bases between the germline ends. Germline CDR1 is SGDLS and CDR2 is YYNGEE. The CDR3 covers 12 residues. The CDR3 nucleotides read TGTGCCAGCAGCGGGGGGGGCTATGAGCAGTTCTTC. Translated, it gives CASSGGGYEQFF.

The chain recombines TRBV27 with TRBJ2-3, with TRBD2 matching 10 bases. The V and J ends lost 6 bases and 4 bases, in that order; junction bases with no gene match: 7. The CDR3 totals 15 residues. Germline CDR1 and CDR2: MNHEY and SMNVEV (reference sequence). CDR3 DNA sequence: TGTGCCAGCAGGGCAGCGGGGGGGCTCTCAGATACGCAGTATTTT. It is translated as CASRAAGGLSDTQYF.

The V and J genes are TRBV7-8 and TRBJ1-2, with D perhaps TRBD1 (6 bases). This CDR3 is 15 amino acids long. V lost 1 base to trimming and J lost 5 bases, with 14 bases between them. Germline values: CDR1 SGHVS, CDR2 FQNEAQ. The CDR3 region has the DNA TGTGCCAGCAGCTTAGGCGGACAGCAACAATATGGCTACACCTTC. Translated, it gives CASSLGGQQQYGYTF.

CDR3 in amino acids: CASSYSALAKNIQYF. In nucleotides, the CDR3 is TGTGCCAGCAGTTACAGTGCCTTAGCCAAAAACATTCAGTACTTC. The chain is built from TRBV6-5 and TRBJ2-4, with D uncertain. CDR1 and CDR2 from the germline V gene are MNHEY and SVGAGI. CDR3 size: 15 residues. With 2 bases removed from V and 0 bases from J, the gap between germline ends came to 8 bases.

This clonotype was counted a single time. The chain uses TRBV11-2 and TRBJ2-3, with D perhaps TRBD2 (7 bases). Germline CDR1 SGHAT, CDR2 FQNNGV. The CDR3 is 17 amino acids. The V gene lost 2 bases and the J gene lost 1 base, with 16 bases spanning the gap. The CDR3 protein is CASSLTPGGQRTDTQYF. The CDR3 DNA sequence: TGTGCCAGCAGCTTAACCCCGGGGGGACAACGCACAGATACGCAGTATTTT.